The 29 T cell receptor beta chains reported below all come from one sample, sequenced in a study of vaccination effects on CD4 cells after COVID-19. Clones were sequenced by immunoSEQ multiplex PCR, and TCRdb holds only the in-frame ones, with some missing. The repertoire includes 20,000 to 25,000 clones, 76% of them detected once, and more than 9% sits in the top ten. Ahead of sequencing, the ViraFEST assay grew antigen-specific CD4+ T cells using viral peptide pools. CD4+ T cell isolation took place after nine to eleven days of culture. Participants were given two doses of BNT162b2 or mRNA-1273 vaccine. Their specific antigens are unknown. The sample in question was CD4+ T cells from PBMCs cultured with HCoV-229E spike peptides, obtained after COVID-19 vaccination. Every receptor here comes from a human donor who received a COVID-19 vaccine.

This clone has more than one count but fewer than ten. This chain uses TRBV27 with TRBJ2-7, with 9 bases that match TRBD1. Germline V gene lookup returns CDR1 MNHEY and CDR2 SMNVEV (reference sequence). V gave up 3 bases and J gave up 4 bases; unmatched junction bases: 13. The CDR3 runs to 17 residues. CDR3 bases: TGTGCCAGCAGTTTGGGCCGGACAGGGGAAAAAATGTACGAGCAGTACTTC. Amino acid sequence: CASSLGRTGEKMYEQYF.

The rearrangement links TRBV5-6 to TRBJ2-5; the D is unclear. V was trimmed by 0 bases and J by 0 bases, leaving 3 bases between them. The CDR3 totals 13 residues. Germline CDR1 and CDR2: SGHDT and YYEEEE. This CDR3 is CASSLGNQETQYF. The CDR3 DNA reads as TGTGCCAGCAGCTTGGGCAACCAAGAGACCCAGTACTTC.

The chain couples TRBV7-9 to TRBJ1-3; D gene uncertain. Germline assignment: CDR1 SEHNR and CDR2 FQNEAQ (reference sequence). Between the trimmed V and J ends, which lost 7 bases and 1 base, there was a span of 26 bases. The CDR3 runs 19 residues. The CDR3 region has the DNA TGTGCCAGCATCGCCCAGACGTCAAGACTGAAGGCTTCTGGAAACACCATATATTTT. This sequence encodes CASIAQTSRLKASGNTIYF.

The rearrangement joins TRBV3-1 (or the pseudogene TRBV3-2) to TRBJ2-7, with 10 bases identical to TRBD1. J lost 1 base, V lost 3 bases, and 6 bases had no gene match. The CDR3 is made up of 16 amino acids. CDR1 and CDR2 from the germline V gene are LGHDT and YNNKEL (reference sequence). CDR3 amino acids: CASSHRTGGFSYEQYF. CDR3 DNA sequence: TGTGCCAGCAGCCATCGGACAGGGGGATTTTCCTACGAGCAGTACTTC.

V gene TRBV2 combines with J gene TRBJ1-2, with TRBD1 matching 10 bases. The CDR3 consists of 15 residues. From germline, CDR1 is SNHLY and CDR2 FYNNEI. V shed 6 bases, J shed 5 bases, and the junction held 9 bases outside the gene matches. The CDR3 sequence is CASRIRTGGLYGYTF. The CDR3 DNA sequence: TGTGCCAGCAGAATCAGGACAGGGGGACTATATGGCTACACCTTC.

The chain recombines TRBV6-1 with TRBJ1-6; D is uncertain. The germline V and J ends were trimmed by 2 bases and 8 bases, with 13 bases remaining between them. From germline, CDR1 is MNHNS and CDR2 SASEGT. The CDR3 length is 15 residues. CDR3 region: CASSEHGEIHSPLHF. Here the CDR3 DNA reads TGTGCCAGCAGTGAACACGGGGAAATCCATTCACCCCTCCACTTT.

This rearrangement joins TRBV3-1 (or the pseudogene TRBV3-2) to TRBJ2-7; 9 positions match TRBD2. The CDR3 consists of 15 residues. Germline CDR1 is LGHDT and CDR2 is YNNKEL (reference sequence). V trimming: 0 bases; J trimming: 2 bases; junction bases outside the gene matches: 2. The CDR3 here is CASSQERGGTYEQYF. The DNA of the CDR3 is TGTGCCAGCAGCCAAGAGCGGGGGGGAACCTACGAGCAGTACTTC.

CDR3 region: CASSQVGYNTEAFF. In DNA form, the CDR3 reads TGTGCCAGCAGCCAAGTGGGGTACAACACTGAAGCTTTCTTT. The chain joins TRBV3-1 (or the pseudogene TRBV3-2) to TRBJ1-1, with D uncertain. CDR3 length: 14 residues. The V gene lost 1 base and the J gene lost 2 bases, with 8 bases spanning the gap. CDR1 is LGHDT and CDR2 is YNNKEL in the germline V gene (reference sequence).

The chain employs TRBV6-5 and TRBJ2-2; D is perhaps TRBD2 (6 bases). Deletions cut 6 bases from V and 7 bases from J, with 18 bases between. The CDR3 sequence is 15 residues long. CDR1 is MNHEY, CDR2 SVGAGI, per germline. CDR3 amino acids: CASRGTSAGIGELFF. Written as DNA, the CDR3 is TGTGCCAGCAGAGGGACGTCCGCGGGAATCGGGGAGCTGTTTTTT.

V is TRBV7-9 and J is TRBJ2-1; 9 bases map to TRBD2. CDR1 and CDR2 from the germline V gene are SEHNR and FQNEAQ (reference sequence). Trimming cost V 5 bases and J 2 bases; bases outside gene matches: 10. The CDR3 runs to 17 residues. The CDR3 spells CASSRGRGIVTYNEQFF. The CDR3 DNA is TGTGCCAGCAGCCGCGGGAGGGGGATCGTGACCTACAATGAGCAGTTCTTC.

This chain links TRBV6-6 with TRBJ1-1, with 7 nucleotides matching TRBD1. CDR1 MNHNY and CDR2 SVGAGI come from the germline V gene (reference sequence). V trimming: 6 bases; J trimming: 5 bases; junction bases outside the gene matches: 6. This CDR3 contains 13 residues. The CDR3 loop is CASRQGRKTEAFF. The CDR3 coding sequence is TGTGCCAGCAGACAGGGGAGGAAGACTGAAGCTTTCTTT.

The V call is TRBV28, the J call TRBJ1-2; TRBD1 matches 9 bases. The CDR3 sequence is 17 residues long. V trimming: 5 bases; J trimming: 3 bases; junction bases outside the gene matches: 13. In germline, CDR1 is MDHEN, CDR2 SYDVKM. The CDR3 sequence is CASSQTAGTGKDYGYTF. DNA for the CDR3: TGTGCCAGCAGTCAAACCGCCGGGACAGGGAAGGACTATGGCTACACCTTC.

V is TRBV11-1 and J is TRBJ1-2; 8 positions agree with TRBD1. V shed 5 bases and J 8 bases; nucleotides not matched to a gene: 7. Germline V gives CDR1 SGHAT, CDR2 FQDESV (reference sequence). There are 13 residues in the CDR3. In DNA, the CDR3 is TGTGCCAGCAGCCTCCAGGGGGCTAAAGGCTACACCTTC. It specifies CASSLQGAKGYTF.

This chain joins TRBV10-1 and TRBJ2-7, with TRBD2 identical over 7 bases. CDR1 and CDR2 from the germline V gene are WNHNN and SYGVQD (reference sequence). This CDR3 has 15 residues. J gave up 3 bases and V 5 bases, and 10 bases lay outside the gene matches. CDR3 sequence: CASSNARERDYEQYF. The CDR3 DNA sequence: TGCGCCAGCAGTAACGCGCGGGAGAGGGACTACGAGCAGTACTTC.

The genes are TRBV10-1 and TRBJ1-4; 10 nucleotides line up with TRBD1. V gave up 3 bases and J gave up 0 bases; unmatched junction bases: 7. This CDR3 has 18 residues. Germline lookup yields CDR1 WNHNN and CDR2 SYGVQD (reference sequence). The CDR3 spells CASSDSGTGAATNEKLFF. The CDR3 coding sequence is TGCGCCAGCAGTGATTCCGGGACAGGGGCCGCAACTAATGAAAAACTGTTTTTT.

Only a few counts were recorded for this clone. The chain links TRBV14 to TRBJ1-1; D is unclear. The CDR3 length is 12 residues. The germline gives CDR1 SGHDN, CDR2 FVKESK. V shed 4 bases and J shed 9 bases, with 12 bases lying between them. CDR3 sequence (DNA): TGTGCCAGCAGCCCTGGATACTGGAAAGCTTTCTTT. It codes for CASSPGYWKAFF.

The V gene is TRBV27, the J gene TRBJ2-1; TRBD2 is a possible D gene (5 bases). V lost 6 bases, J lost 0 bases, and 27 bases lay in between. CDR1 is MNHEY, CDR2 SMNVEV, per germline (reference sequence). This CDR3 spans 20 amino acids. The CDR3 bases are TGTGCCAGCAGACCCCCCCGAACGGGGAACTTTCCAGGCTCCTACAATGAGCAGTTCTTC. Protein sequence: CASRPPRTGNFPGSYNEQFF.

CDR3 loop: CASSTTSGGQETQYF. CDR3 sequence (DNA): TGTGCCAGCAGTACGACTAGCGGGGGCCAAGAGACCCAGTACTTC. The chain employs TRBV6-6 and TRBJ2-5; 12 bases align to TRBD2. This CDR3 has 15 residues. The germline CDR1 and CDR2 sequences are MNHNY and SVGAGI (reference sequence). The V segment lost 5 bases and the J segment 1 base; nucleotides outside the gene matches: 2.

This clone was detected a few times. The J gene is TRBJ1-1, the V gene TRBV7-8; 7 nucleotides match TRBD1. The CDR3 covers 13 residues. The ends lost 5 bases at V and 10 bases at J; junction bases unmatched: 10. Germline CDR1 is SGHVS and CDR2 is FQNEAQ. CDR3 amino acids: CASSLGQLYGAFF. The CDR3 coding sequence is TGTGCCAGCAGCCTGGGACAGCTTTACGGAGCTTTCTTT.

The chain recombines TRBV11-2 with TRBJ2-1; D is perhaps TRBD2 (5 bases). The CDR3 loop spans 14 amino acids. Trimming pared 2 bases from V and 9 bases from J, leaving 14 bases between. CDR1 is SGHAT, CDR2 FQNNGV, per germline. CDR3 region: CASSLRAGPSEQFF. The CDR3 coding sequence is TGTGCCAGCAGCTTACGCGCGGGCCCAAGTGAGCAGTTCTTC.

The chain is built from TRBV19 and TRBJ1-1; D remains unclear. Germline CDR1 and CDR2: LNHDA and SQIVND (reference sequence). V lost 0 bases to trimming and J lost 3 bases, with 11 bases between them. The CDR3 consists of 15 residues. CDR3 sequence (DNA): TGTGCCAGTAGTATAGATTCCCCCGGTGACACTGAAGCTTTCTTT. Its translation: CASSIDSPGDTEAFF. The entire variable domain, with the rest obtained from reference TRBV19 and TRBJ1-1, is as follows: DGGITQSPKYLFRKEGQNVTLSCEQNLNHDAMYWYRQDPGQGLRLIYYSQIVNDFQKGDIAEGYSVSREKKESFPLTVTSAQKNPTAFYLCASSIDSPGDTEAFFGQGTRLTVV.

The V and J genes are TRBV19 and TRBJ2-2; D not certain. CDR1 is LNHDA, CDR2 SQIVND, per germline (reference sequence). The CDR3 spans 15 residues. Trimming removed 6 bases at V and 1 base at J, with 12 bases between. This chain's CDR3 is CASRTIRQNTGELFF. The CDR3 DNA reads as TGTGCCAGTAGGACCATACGTCAGAACACCGGGGAGCTGTTTTTT.

In this sample, this clone turned up a few times. The gene calls are TRBV5-1 and TRBJ2-7, with D tentatively TRBD1 or TRBD2 (5 bases each). The V and J ends lost 0 bases and 0 bases respectively, with 10 bases between them. The CDR3 runs 15 residues. Germline CDR1 SGHRS, CDR2 YFSETQ. The CDR3 DNA is TGCGCCAGCAGCTTGGAAGGGACGACCTCCTACGAGCAGTACTTC. This codes for CASSLEGTTSYEQYF.

CDR3 in amino acids: CASSPASGASGANVLTF. CDR3 coding DNA: TGTGCCAGCTCACCGGCCAGCGGGGCCTCTGGGGCCAACGTCCTGACTTTC. The chain joins TRBV18 to TRBJ2-6; 7 bases map to TRBD2. The CDR3 length is 17 residues. After removal of 3 bases from V and 0 bases from J, the junction contained 5 bases not matched to a gene. Germline CDR1 and CDR2: KGHSH and LQKENI. The variable domain in full, completed from reference TRBV18 and TRBJ2-6, reads NAGVMQNPRHLVRRRGQEARLRCSPMKGHSHVYWYRQLPEEGLKFMVYLQKENIIDESGMPKERFSAEFPKEGPSILRIQQVVRGDSAAYFCASSPASGASGANVLTFGAGSRLTVL.

The V and J genes are TRBV24-1 and TRBJ2-1; D is unclear. The CDR3 extends over 11 amino acids. The V end lost 4 bases, the J end lost 14 bases, and 11 bases lay between the germline ends. CDR1 is KGHDR, CDR2 SFDVKD, per germline. The CDR3 nucleotides are TGTGCCACCAGTGACCCGTATAGGAAGTTCTTC. Encoded protein: CATSDPYRKFF.

Written as DNA, the CDR3 is TGTGCCAGCAGTCTAGGACAGGGGAGCTTTGAAGCGAATTCACCCCTCCACTTT. Protein product: CASSLGQGSFEANSPLHF. V gene TRBV27 combines with J gene TRBJ1-6; the match to TRBD1 covers 9 bases. The CDR3 contains 18 residues. Germline V gene sequence: CDR1 MNHEY, CDR2 SMNVEV (reference sequence). With V trimmed by 5 bases and J by 7 bases, 15 bases remained unmatched.

V is TRBV6-2 or TRBV6-3 and J is TRBJ1-5; D unresolved. This CDR3 spans 12 amino acids. V lost 2 bases and J 4 bases, leaving 3 bases between the germline ends. CDR1 MNHEY and CDR2 SVGEGT come from the germline V gene. The CDR3 nucleotides read TGTGCCAGCAGTTACGAGAATCAGCCCCAGCATTTT. Translating it yields CASSYENQPQHF.

The V call is TRBV5-1, the J call TRBJ1-3, with D possibly matching TRBD1 (6 bases). The CDR3 runs to 15 residues. CDR1 and CDR2 from the germline V gene are SGHRS and YFSETQ. V was cut by 5 bases and J by 1 base, with 13 bases left in between. In DNA form, the CDR3 reads TGCGCCAGCAGAGCCGGGACAACTTCTGGAAACACCATATATTTT. Translation: CASRAGTTSGNTIYF.

CDR3 coding DNA: TGTGCCAGCAGCCCTCCGGGACAGGGGTATGGCTACACCTTC. Its protein is CASSPPGQGYGYTF. The V and J genes are TRBV7-2 and TRBJ1-2, with 10 bases fitting TRBD1. The CDR3 spans 14 residues. The V gene end was trimmed by 5 bases and the J gene end by 5 bases; junction bases not matched to a gene: 5. Germline CDR1 reads SGHTA; CDR2 reads FQGNSA.